The next 21 T cell receptor beta chains were all read from a single sample in a study of T cells in narcolepsy. Data came from immunoSEQ multiplex PCR; TCRdb stores just in-frame clones and leaves some out. This sample has 30,000 to 35,000 clones, with less than 90% found just once. Sequences were obtained from CD45RA- memory CD4+ T cells from PBMCs. These receptors came from a human donor with narcolepsy.

The sample holds a few counts of this clone. This chain connects TRBV25-1 to TRBJ2-5, with D perhaps TRBD2 (6 bases). The germline V gene has CDR1 MGHDK and CDR2 SYGVNS. There are 13 residues in the CDR3. Trimming removed 8 bases at V and 1 base at J, with 11 bases between. Here the CDR3 DNA reads TGTGCCAGCCGGCGGGGTAGCCAAGAGACCCAGTACTTC. Encoded protein: CASRRGSQETQYF.

This chain connects TRBV9 to TRBJ2-7; a possible D gene is TRBD2 (7 bases). V lost 0 bases and J 0 bases, leaving 19 bases between the germline ends. Germline V gene lookup returns CDR1 SGDLS and CDR2 YYNGEE. CDR3 length: 18 residues. In DNA form, the CDR3 reads TGTGCCAGCAGCGTAGGCGCGGGGGCGGCCTTAAGCTCCTACGAGCAGTACTTC. Its protein product is CASSVGAGAALSSYEQYF.

The J gene is TRBJ2-3, the V gene TRBV7-8; D remains ambiguous. CDR1 and CDR2 (germline): SGHVS, FQNEAQ. This CDR3 spans 16 amino acids. The V end was cut by 1 base, the J end by 1 base, with 12 bases between. The CDR3 DNA follows: TGTGCCAGCAGCTTAGGGGGTCCAGGAGGCACAGATACGCAGTATTTT. Encoded protein: CASSLGGPGGTDTQYF.

A few counts support this clone. The V gene is TRBV11-2, the J gene TRBJ1-1; D is unclear. Germline CDR1 and CDR2: SGHAT and FQNNGV. CDR3 size: 14 residues. Trimming took off 4 bases at V and 6 bases at J, with 15 bases between the two ends. CDR3 in amino acids: CASSSGRSLAEAFF. Written as DNA, the CDR3 is TGTGCCAGCAGCTCCGGCCGAAGTTTGGCTGAAGCTTTCTTT.

The chain uses TRBV7-2 and TRBJ1-4, with D perhaps TRBD1 (5 bases). Trimming shortened V by 4 bases and J by 7 bases, and 19 bases separated the two germline ends. This CDR3 has 16 residues. Germline V lookup: CDR1 SGHTA, CDR2 FQGNSA. DNA for the CDR3: TGTGCCAGCAGCTCGAAGGGGATGGGGCTTCCTGAAAAACTGTTTTTT. This translates into CASSSKGMGLPEKLFF.

The rearrangement links TRBV2 to TRBJ2-5; TRBD2 matches 8 bases. The V gene end was trimmed by 7 bases and the J gene end by 5 bases; junction bases not matched to a gene: 12. Germline CDR1 is SNHLY and CDR2 is FYNNEI. This CDR3 comprises 15 residues. CDR3 nucleotide sequence: TGTGCCAGCACCCCAGAAACGGGGGGGCATGAGACCCAGTACTTC. Amino acids: CASTPETGGHETQYF.

The chain employs TRBV30 and TRBJ2-5, with 10 nucleotides matching TRBD2. Germline loops: CDR1 GTSNPN, CDR2 SVGIG (reference sequence). The junction had 2 bases not matched to a gene; V was cut back by 2 bases and J by 2 bases. CDR3 length: 14 amino acids. The CDR3 sequence is CAWSRAGGQETQYF. In DNA form, the CDR3 reads TGTGCCTGGAGTCGAGCGGGGGGGCAAGAGACCCAGTACTTC.

The V and J genes are TRBV7-3 and TRBJ2-2, with D tentatively TRBD1 (6 bases). V lost 3 bases to trimming and J lost 4 bases, with 21 bases between them. This CDR3 has 18 amino acids. CDR1 SGHTA and CDR2 FQGTGA come from the germline V gene. Here the CDR3 DNA reads TGTGCCAGCAGCTTGGGGGCCCGGGGACGGACGACCACCGGGGAGCTGTTTTTT. It specifies CASSLGARGRTTTGELFF.

The chain employs TRBV5-1 and TRBJ2-2; possibly TRBD1 or TRBD2 for D (5 bases each). The V end lost 4 bases, the J end lost 5 bases, and 15 bases lay between the germline ends. Germline CDR1 is SGHRS and CDR2 is YFSETQ. The CDR3 length is 15 residues. The CDR3 coding sequence is TGCGCCAGCAGCCCGCCGTCTGGGACGACCGGGGAGCTGTTTTTT. Protein sequence: CASSPPSGTTGELFF.

This clone has just one count. The V call is TRBV25-1, the J call TRBJ1-1; 8 bases match TRBD1. Germline assignment: CDR1 MGHDK and CDR2 SYGVNS. V gave up 7 bases and J gave up 8 bases; unmatched junction bases: 9. CDR3 length equals 13 residues. CDR3 in amino acids: CASTQTGAREAFF. CDR3 bases: TGTGCCAGCACTCAGACAGGGGCCCGAGAAGCTTTCTTT.

The CDR3 DNA reads as TGTGCCAGCTGGGACAACAGGGATTATCAGCCCCAGCATTTT. It yields the protein CASWDNRDYQPQHF. The V gene is TRBV6-6, the J gene TRBJ1-5; perhaps TRBD1 as D (6 bases). The CDR3 is made up of 14 amino acids. Germline lookup yields CDR1 MNHNY and CDR2 SVGAGI (reference sequence). Trimming shortened V by 8 bases and J by 5 bases, and 16 bases separated the two germline ends.

Comments on this clone: The junction departs from germline at one end; a sequencing error may be responsible. V usage is TRBV6-6 and J usage is TRBJ1-6; perhaps TRBD1 as D (5 bases). Per germline, CDR1 MNHNY and CDR2 SVGAGI (reference sequence). This CDR3 is built from 9 residues. Here the CDR3 reads CASSPPGTF. CDR3 coding DNA: TGTGCCAGCAGTCCCCCCGGGACTTTT.

The genes are TRBV5-1 and TRBJ2-5; 8 positions match TRBD1. Germline V gene lookup returns CDR1 SGHRS and CDR2 YFSETQ. V trimming: 3 bases; J trimming: 5 bases; junction bases outside the gene matches: 6. This CDR3 region has 14 residues. The CDR3 spells CASSYDRGRETQYF. CDR3 nucleotide sequence: TGCGCCAGCAGCTATGACAGGGGTCGGGAGACCCAGTACTTC.

A single count supports this clone. The genes are TRBV7-8 and TRBJ1-1; D is possibly TRBD1 (5 bases). The length of the CDR3 is 16 residues. From germline, CDR1 is SGHVS and CDR2 FQNEAQ. With 0 bases removed from V and 6 bases from J, the gap between germline ends came to 17 bases. CDR3 amino acids: CASSLAWPGGIAEAFF. CDR3 nucleotides: TGTGCCAGCAGCTTAGCGTGGCCCGGGGGAATCGCTGAAGCTTTCTTT.

The genes are TRBV25-1 and TRBJ1-4, with TRBD1 matching over 9 bases. CDR3 length: 14 amino acids. Germline assignment: CDR1 MGHDK and CDR2 SYGVNS. V lost 7 bases, J lost 8 bases, and 8 bases stayed unmatched. CDR3 sequence reads: CASNPGQGWEKLFF. In nucleotides, the CDR3 is TGTGCCAGCAACCCGGGACAGGGTTGGGAAAAACTGTTTTTT.

The V call is TRBV18, the J call TRBJ2-7; D unclear. The CDR3 loop spans 13 amino acids. V was trimmed by 1 base and J by 1 base, leaving 5 bases between them. Germline V lookup: CDR1 KGHSH, CDR2 LQKENI. The chain's CDR3 is CASSPQPSYEQYF. The CDR3 region has the DNA TGTGCCAGCTCACCACAACCTTCCTACGAGCAGTACTTC.

The V call is TRBV19, the J call TRBJ2-1; possible D gene TRBD1, 5 bases. The CDR3 covers 12 residues. The V end lost 1 base, the J end lost 8 bases, and 6 bases lay between the germline ends. From germline, CDR1 is LNHDA and CDR2 SQIVND (reference sequence). The CDR3 loop is CASSIAGYEQFF. DNA for the CDR3: TGTGCCAGTAGTATAGCAGGGTATGAGCAGTTCTTC.

The chain carries TRBV10-3 and TRBJ2-5; 7 bases fit TRBD2. Trimming took 4 bases from V and 0 from J; bases not matched to a gene: 2. The germline CDR1 and CDR2 sequences are ENHRY and SYGVKD. The CDR3 loop spans 14 amino acids. As DNA, the CDR3 is TGTGCCATCAGTGTTCGGGGGGACCAAGAGACCCAGTACTTC. Encoded protein: CAISVRGDQETQYF.

This CDR3 reads CASSEGFGSPLHF. The CDR3 DNA reads as TGTGCCAGCAGTGAAGGGTTTGGTTCACCCCTCCACTTT. This chain connects TRBV6-5 to TRBJ1-6; D is uncertain. Trimming stripped 5 bases from V and 9 bases from J, with 11 bases between. CDR1 and CDR2 (germline): MNHEY, SVGAGI. The CDR3 is made up of 13 amino acids.

CDR3: CSVASGTGSYEQYF. The DNA for the CDR3 is TGCAGCGTCGCCTCCGGGACAGGGTCATACGAGCAGTACTTC. The J gene is TRBJ2-7, the V gene TRBV29-1; the match to TRBD1 covers 9 bases. Trimming removed 6 bases from V and 4 bases from J; junction bases left unmatched: 10. CDR1 and CDR2 from the germline V gene are SQVTM and ANQGSEA. The CDR3 runs to 14 residues.

V gene TRBV5-1 combines with J gene TRBJ1-1, with D perhaps matching TRBD1 (6 bases). The germline gives CDR1 SGHRS, CDR2 YFSETQ. Trimming removed 4 bases at V and 1 base at J, with 17 bases between. CDR3 length equals 16 residues. In nucleotides, the CDR3 is TGCGCCAGCAGCCCAGGGGACCGACACAGGAACACTGAAGCTTTCTTT. It yields the protein CASSPGDRHRNTEAFF. The full variable domain, in which reference TRBV5-1 and TRBJ1-1 provide the parts outside the CDR3, is KAGVTQTPRYLIKTRGQQVTLSCSPISGHRSVSWYQQTPGQGLQFLFEYFSETQRNKGNFPGRFSGRQFSNSRSEMNVSTLELGDSALYLCASSPGDRHRNTEAFFGQGTRLTVV.